This T cell receptor (beta chain) was recorded in a study of OX40 agonist ivuxolimab in advanced cancers. Study as a whole: Enrolled patients in dose escalation had cancers that were hepatocellular carcinoma, melanoma, renal cell or head and neck cancer.

Profiled with immunoSEQ multiplex PCR; TCRdb holds only in-frame clones, not every one. The table lists about 45,000 clones, around 80% of them singletons. Remarks on this clone: The antigen is undetermined.

Study-level results: Expansion of clones was among the lowest in partial responders at 0.1-3.0 mg/kg. Clonal expansion from baseline to week 6 occurred in both CD4+ and CD8+ T cells.

CDR3 length: 17 amino acids. Trimming at V came to 0 bases and at J to 0 bases, leaving 6 bases not matched to a gene. Germline V gene sequence: CDR1 MGHRA, CDR2 YSYEKL. The input for sequencing was CD4+ or CD8+ T cells sorted from blood, taken in a trial of the OX40 agonist ivuxolimab. This clonotype was obtained from an adult with an advanced solid tumor such as melanoma, head and neck, liver or kidney cancer. The chain couples TRBV4-1 to TRBJ2-3; the match to TRBD2 covers 7 bases. The CDR3 DNA follows: TGCGCCAGCAGCCAAGAGGCGGGAGCGGGGAGCACAGATACGCAGTATTTT. This codes for CASSQEAGAGSTDTQYF.